This TCR beta chain was documented in a study of cytomegalovirus exposure and HLA in healthy donors. 60 Vbeta and 13 Jbeta primers were used in PCR. Sequenced by immunoSEQ multiplex PCR; TCRdb stores in-frame clones only, minus some. The repertoire holds 100,000 to 130,000 clones, 65% to 80% seen once, with 4.2% in the top ten. The V and J ends lost 3 bases and 4 bases, in that order; junction bases with no gene match: 17. The length of the CDR3 is 18 residues. CDR1 is SGHKS and CDR2 is YYEKEE in the germline V gene (reference sequence). Notes on the study in general: CMV serostatus was the only immune exposure information that was available. Being productive about 87% or about 30% of the time was typical of most TCR beta V segments in an earlier analysis. In vitro work confirmed that a few CMV-associated chains recognize CMV antigens.

As for this clone: What it binds is unknown.

The rearrangement uses TRBV5-5 and TRBJ1-1; 8 nucleotides match TRBD1. Sample: PBMCs. The receptor's source is a male donor in good health and CMV-seronegative. CDR3 nucleotides: TGTGCCAGCAGCTCAGCTTCGGTCACAGGGGGGGTATCCACTGAAGCTTTCTTT. It yields the protein CASSSASVTGGVSTEAFF. The whole variable domain, remainder taken from reference TRBV5-5 and TRBJ1-1, is DAGVTQSPTHLIKTRGQQVTLRCSPISGHKSVSWYQQVLGQGPQFIFQYYEKEERGRGNFPDRFSARQFPNYSSELNVNALLLGDSALYLCASSSASVTGGVSTEAFFGQGTRLTVV.